The 19 T cell receptor beta chains below were found in one sample sequenced in a study of metastatic and nonmetastatic thyroid tumors. TCRdb ran MiXCR on the PCR reads. The profile shows roughly 5,200 clones, less than 35% of them singletons. The entire patient cohort was treatment-naive prior to thyroid surgery. Material: adjacent normal tissue. The source of these receptors is a female donor with papillary thyroid cancer or a benign thyroid nodule (not recorded which). Some clones in this sample may be carry-over from other donors' samples.

At least ten counts were recorded for this clone. The V call is TRBV6-4, the J call TRBJ2-3, with 8 bases aligning to TRBD2. Trimming cost V 6 bases and J 4 bases; bases outside gene matches: 15. Germline lookup yields CDR1 MRHNA and CDR2 SNTAGT. The CDR3 is 17 amino acids. CDR3 sequence reads: CASSAHPPGTSPDTQYF. The CDR3 nucleotides read TGTGCCAGCAGCGCGCACCCTCCCGGGACTAGTCCAGATACGCAGTATTTT.

This clone was recorded a few times. The chain recombines TRBV11-2 with TRBJ2-5; D unresolved. This CDR3 has 14 residues. V was shortened by 4 bases and J by 7 bases, with 16 bases between the two germline ends. The germline V gene has CDR1 SGHAT and CDR2 FQNNGV. The CDR3: CASSSDGPGGTQYF. In nucleotides, the CDR3 is TGTGCCAGCAGCTCCGACGGGCCTGGTGGGACCCAGTACTTC.

This clone was counted between two and nine times. The chain joins TRBV4-3 to TRBJ2-5; the D gene is possibly TRBD1 (7 bases). CDR1 and CDR2 (germline): LGHNA, YSLEER. This CDR3 is 13 amino acids long. The V and J ends lost 3 bases and 5 bases respectively, with 10 bases between them. The CDR3 nucleotides read TGCGCCAGCAGCCAGACAGGGAGGGAGACCCAGTACTTC. This sequence encodes CASSQTGRETQYF.

By share, this clone counts as medium-sized (0.01 to 0.1%). The chain carries TRBV29-1 and TRBJ2-1, with unresolved D. CDR3 size: 11 residues. Trimming left V 4 bases short and J 7 bases short, with 8 bases between. From germline, CDR1 is SQVTM and CDR2 ANQGSEA. The CDR3 sequence is CSVVSSNEQFF. CDR3 sequence (DNA): TGCAGCGTTGTTTCTAGTAATGAGCAGTTCTTC.

This clone was seen only a few times. Just one base apart from a much larger clone, this may be a read error. The genes are TRBV6-2 or TRBV6-3 and TRBJ2-7, with D tentatively TRBD1 (5 bases). This CDR3 spans 15 amino acids. CDR1 MNHEY and CDR2 SVGEGT come from the germline V gene. The CDR3 region has the DNA TGTGCCATCAGTTCCCCAGGGCAGATCTCCTACGAGCAGTACTTC. Its translation: CAISSPGQISYEQYF.

By frequency in the sample, this clone is medium-sized (0.01 to 0.1%). V gene TRBV12-3 or TRBV12-4 combines with J gene TRBJ1-3; D remains ambiguous. V dropped 5 bases and J dropped 0 bases, with 8 bases sitting between them. The CDR3 is 14 residues long. CDR3 loop: CASSPTSSGNTIYF. The CDR3 DNA reads as TGTGCCAGCAGTCCAACGAGCTCTGGAAACACCATATATTTT.

About this clone itself: Sequence at one end of the junction differs from germline and may be a read error. V is TRBV24-1 and J is TRBJ2-1; D not resolved. The CDR3 totals 11 residues. Germline V gene sequence: CDR1 KGHDR, CDR2 SFDVKD. DNA of the CDR3: TGTGCCACCAGTTCCATTTATGAGCAGCTCTTC. Encoded protein: CATSSIYEQLF.

In the case of this clone: A much larger clone differs from this one at a single base, so this may be a read error. The chain uses TRBV7-8 and TRBJ2-5, with D perhaps matching TRBD1 (6 bases). CDR1 is SGHVS and CDR2 is FQNEAQ in the germline V gene. The CDR3 totals 15 residues. Trimming took 0 bases from V and 4 from J, leaving 12 bases between them. CDR3 amino acids: CASSLAPGQVETQYF. DNA of the CDR3: TGTGCCAGCAGCTTAGCTCCGGGACAAGTAGAGACCCAGTACTTC.

This clone has a count of ten or more. This chain joins TRBV5-1 and TRBJ2-5, with a possible D match to TRBD1 (6 bases). Germline CDR1 SGHRS, CDR2 YFSETQ. The CDR3 spans 16 residues. V shed 0 bases and J shed 1 base, with 13 bases lying between them. The CDR3 loop is CASSLGRGGLQETQYF. The CDR3 region has the DNA TGCGCCAGCAGCTTGGGCAGGGGTGGCCTCCAAGAGACCCAGTACTTC.

By share of the sample, this clone is medium-sized. The chain combines TRBV2 with TRBJ1-1; TRBD1 matches at 7 bases. V was pared by 7 bases and J by 4 bases, with 6 bases of the junction left unmatched. This CDR3 has 13 residues. CDR1 SNHLY and CDR2 FYNNEI come from the germline V gene. The CDR3 bases are TGTGCCAGCACCGGACAGGCGGGCACTGAAGCTTTCTTT. This gives the protein CASTGQAGTEAFF. The entire variable domain, with the rest obtained from reference TRBV2 and TRBJ1-1, is as follows: EPEVTQTPSHQVTQMGQEVILRCVPISNHLYFYWYRQILGQKVEFLVSFYNNEISEKSEIFDDQFSVERPDGSNFTLKIRSTKLEDSAMYFCASTGQAGTEAFFGQGTRLTVV.

Ten or more counts support this clone. The chain joins TRBV27 to TRBJ1-1; D not certain. V was clipped by 0 bases and J by 5 bases, with 10 bases between them. Per germline, CDR1 MNHEY and CDR2 SMNVEV (reference sequence). There are 14 residues in the CDR3. The DNA of the CDR3 is TGTGCCAGCAGTTTATCTGGGAGTGGGACTGAAGCTTTCTTT. Protein sequence: CASSLSGSGTEAFF.

In the case of this clone: Being one base from a much bigger clone, this may be a read error. The chain employs TRBV6-5 and TRBJ2-2, with 10 bases matching TRBD2. Germline CDR1 reads MNHEY; CDR2 reads SVGAGI. This CDR3 is built from 17 residues. The chain's CDR3 is CASIRPGLALNTGELFF. In DNA form, the CDR3 reads TGTGCCAGCATTAGACCGGGACTAGCGCTGAACACCGGGGAGCTTTTTTTT.

Concerning this clone: With a much larger clone just one base away, this may be a read error. This same CDR3 is encoded by further DNA sequences in the sample. This chain joins TRBV11-1 and TRBJ1-1; TRBD1 might be the D (5 bases). Between the trimmed V and J ends, which lost 5 bases and 0 bases, there was a span of 19 bases. The CDR3 has 17 residues. Looked up from germline, CDR1 is SGHAT and CDR2 is FQDESV (reference sequence). The chain's CDR3 is CASSNVKRGPLNTEAFF. DNA for the CDR3: TGTGCCAGCAGCAACGTGAAAAGGGGTCCACTGAACACTGAAGCTTTCTTT.

This clone has ten or more counts. The rearrangement uses TRBV7-9 and TRBJ2-2, with D possibly being TRBD2 (5 bases). This CDR3 has 13 amino acids. V lost 2 bases, J lost 7 bases, and 8 bases lay in between. Germline V gene sequence: CDR1 SEHNR, CDR2 FQNEAQ (reference sequence). The CDR3 nucleotides are TGTGCCAGCAGCTTAAGCGAGGGCGGGGAGCTGTTTTTT. This codes for CASSLSEGGELFF. The full variable domain, with the rest looked up from reference TRBV7-9 and TRBJ2-2, is DTGVSQNPRHKITKRGQNVTFRCDPISEHNRLYWYRQTLGQGPEFLTYFQNEAQLEKSRLLSDRFSAERPKGSFSTLEIQRTEQGDSAMYLCASSLSEGGELFFGEGSRLTVL.

V and J are TRBV28 and TRBJ1-5; tentative D call: TRBD1 (6 bases). CDR1 MDHEN and CDR2 SYDVKM come from the germline V gene. V lost 7 bases and J lost 2, with 12 bases in between. The CDR3 is 14 residues long. The CDR3 DNA reads TGTGCCAGCATTTTTACAGGGCGCAATCAGCCCCAGCATTTT. Its translation is CASIFTGRNQPQHF.

This clone was counted many times. The chain joins TRBV19 to TRBJ1-1; D is possibly TRBD1 (5 bases). Germline CDR1 and CDR2: LNHDA and SQIVND (reference sequence). The germline V and J ends were trimmed by 5 bases and 5 bases, with 18 bases remaining between them. The CDR3 length is 15 residues. CDR3: CASSFAGSIGTEAFF. The CDR3 bases are TGTGCCAGTAGTTTCGCAGGGTCAATCGGGACTGAAGCTTTCTTT.

The count of this clone is one. The chain uses TRBV11-2 and TRBJ2-7; 9 nucleotides line up with TRBD2. Per germline, CDR1 SGHAT and CDR2 FQNNGV. The CDR3 loop spans 16 amino acids. The V and J ends lost 0 bases and 2 bases, in that order; junction bases with no gene match: 5. The CDR3 DNA reads TGTGCCAGCAGCTTAGATCCTAGCGGGACGACCTACGAGCAGTACTTC. Protein product: CASSLDPSGTTYEQYF.

This clone is medium-sized. The rearrangement links TRBV20-1 to TRBJ2-2, with 7 nucleotides matching TRBD1. CDR3 length equals 14 residues. The V gene end was trimmed by 3 bases and the J gene end by 1 base; junction bases not matched to a gene: 2. The germline V gene encodes CDR1 DFQATT and CDR2 SNEGSKA (reference sequence). The CDR3, as DNA: TGCAGTGCTAGGGGACAGCAGAACACCGGGGAGCTGTTTTTT. It specifies CSARGQQNTGELFF.

As for this clone: A much larger clone differs by one base, so this may be a read error. CDR3 sequence (DNA): TGTGCCATCAGTCCGGGACAGGGAGGTTCACCCCTCCACTTT. Its protein product is CAISPGQGGSPLHF. The V gene is TRBV2, the J gene TRBJ1-6; 9 bases agree with TRBD1. The CDR3 spans 14 residues. Germline V gene sequence: CDR1 SNHLY, CDR2 FYNNEI.